The 4 T cell receptor beta chains in this list originate from one sample, sequenced in a study of cytomegalovirus exposure and HLA in healthy donors. With 60 Vbeta and 13 Jbeta primers, the PCR was carried out. Profiled with immunoSEQ multiplex PCR; TCRdb holds only in-frame clones, not every one. The sample has 150,000 to 200,000 clones; over 75% are singletons. Sequencing was done on a sample of PBMCs. These receptors were collected from a man aged 45-60 years in good health and CMV-seropositive.

The V call is TRBV11-1, the J call TRBJ2-7, with D perhaps TRBD2 (5 bases). The ends were cut back, 4 bases at V and 5 bases at J, with 24 bases in the middle. Germline values: CDR1 SGHAT, CDR2 FQDESV (reference sequence). The CDR3 consists of 17 residues. CDR3 protein: CASSSQNFYDGVHEQYF. The CDR3 region has the DNA TGTGCCAGCAGCTCCCAGAACTTTTACGACGGGGTACACGAGCAGTACTTC.

The J gene is TRBJ2-7, the V gene TRBV5-8; maybe TRBD1 (6 bases). Germline CDR1 and CDR2: SGHTS and YDEGEE. This CDR3 spans 11 amino acids. V was pared by 3 bases and J by 7 bases, with 8 bases between. The CDR3 region has the DNA TGTGCCAGCAGCTGGGGGACAGAGCAGTACGTC. Protein sequence: CASSWGTEQYV.

J is TRBJ1-2 and V is TRBV6-5; D unresolved. CDR1 is MNHEY, CDR2 SVGAGI, per germline. V gave up 4 bases and J gave up 3 bases, with 12 bases separating them. The CDR3 extends over 14 amino acids. The CDR3 bases are TGTGCCAGCAGTTTGGGCGGGCGGCACTATGGCTACACCTTC. This translates into CASSLGGRHYGYTF.

This clone was recorded a few times. The V call is TRBV7-2, the J call TRBJ1-5; D may be TRBD1 (5 bases). V lost 1 base to trimming and J lost 7 bases, with 11 bases between them. CDR1 is SGHTA and CDR2 is FQGNSA in the germline V gene. CDR3 length equals 14 residues. The CDR3 sequence: CASSLVGGGQPQHF. The CDR3, as DNA: TGTGCCAGCAGCTTAGTGGGGGGTGGACAGCCCCAGCATTTT.